The entry below describes one TCR beta chain. The antigen is undetermined. The sample comes from a study of CD8+ T cells in alopecia areata. Study results and limitations: Clonality in lesional scalp, especially alopecia totalis/universalis, exceeded that of normal scalp.

RNA was isolated and reverse transcribed to cDNA, the sequencing template. Here immunoSEQ multiplex PCR was the method, and the copy in TCRdb shows in-frame clones only, minus some. The repertoire holds roughly 59,000 clones, with approximately 45% as singletons. The sequencing here drew on CD8+ T cells sorted from blood, taken at week 0. The TCR was taken from a human donor with alopecia areata.

Written as DNA, the CDR3 is TGTGCCAGCAGTGACTCGAAGGGAACCCAGTACTTC. As protein: CASSDSKGTQYF. The rearrangement links TRBV6-4 to TRBJ2-5, with unresolved D. The V gene's germline CDR1 is MRHNA and CDR2 SNTAGT. The CDR3 is 12 amino acids. V was trimmed by 0 bases and J by 8 bases, leaving 7 bases between them.